The 22 T cell receptor beta chains listed next were all sequenced from one sample in a study of blood T cell repertoires in COVID-19. The method was immunoSEQ multiplex PCR; TCRdb's version includes in-frame clones alone and lacks a portion of them. The sample yields about 60,000 clones, 87% seen once. Sequenced material: peripheral blood. The receptors were sampled from a human donor with acute or convalescent COVID-19. The donor label of this sample is uncertain.

V and J are TRBV10-3 and TRBJ1-5; tentatively, D is TRBD1 (5 bases). Germline CDR1 reads ENHRY; CDR2 reads SYGVKD. The CDR3 is 18 residues long. Trimming took off 0 bases at V and 3 bases at J, with 18 bases between the two ends. CDR3 sequence reads: CAISESSVARAVNQPQHF. DNA of the CDR3: TGTGCCATCAGTGAGTCGAGCGTGGCCAGGGCGGTCAATCAGCCCCAGCATTTT.

CDR3 amino acids: CASSGRDRGLTEAFF. CDR3 nucleotides: TGTGCCAGCAGCGGGCGGGACAGGGGGCTGACTGAAGCTTTCTTT. The rearrangement uses TRBV7-2 and TRBJ1-1; 12 positions match TRBD1. This CDR3 is 15 amino acids long. Germline assignment: CDR1 SGHTA and CDR2 FQGNSA. V dropped 5 bases and J dropped 5; count of bases not matched to a gene: 6.

The J gene is TRBJ2-1, the V gene TRBV3-1 (or the pseudogene TRBV3-2), with TRBD2 as a possible D gene (5 bases). V was clipped by 5 bases and J by 0 bases, with 11 bases between them. The CDR3 consists of 15 residues. Looked up from germline, CDR1 is LGHDT and CDR2 is YNNKEL (reference sequence). In DNA, the CDR3 is TGTGCCAGCAGCAAGCGGAGTATCTCCTACAATGAGCAGTTCTTC. Residues: CASSKRSISYNEQFF.

The V gene is TRBV7-6, the J gene TRBJ2-1; 7 bases align to TRBD1. Trimming at V came to 5 bases and at J to 2 bases, leaving 12 bases not matched to a gene. CDR1 is SGHVS, CDR2 FNYEAQ, per germline. The CDR3 is 17 residues long. The CDR3 loop reads CASSLVGAGGAYNEQFF. In DNA, the CDR3 is TGTGCCAGCAGCCTCGTTGGGGCAGGGGGAGCCTACAATGAGCAGTTCTTC.

V gene TRBV5-8 combines with J gene TRBJ2-7; D ambiguous. The CDR3 is made up of 17 amino acids. The ends were cut back, 0 bases at V and 0 bases at J, with 16 bases in the middle. The V gene's germline CDR1 is SGHTS and CDR2 YDEGEE. Here the CDR3 reads CASSLGYYTRGSYEQYF. CDR3 DNA: TGTGCCAGCAGCTTGGGCTACTATACCCGTGGCTCCTACGAGCAGTACTTC.

V is TRBV10-3 and J is TRBJ2-5, with 11 nucleotides matching TRBD2. The V segment lost 4 bases and the J segment 5 bases; nucleotides outside the gene matches: 9. Germline values: CDR1 ENHRY, CDR2 SYGVKD. This CDR3 is built from 16 residues. CDR3 in amino acids: CAISASTSGSYETQYF. DNA of the CDR3: TGTGCCATCAGTGCTTCTACTAGCGGGAGCTATGAGACCCAGTACTTC.

The chain recombines TRBV5-8 with TRBJ1-2; D possibly corresponds to TRBD1 (6 bases). V was clipped by 9 bases and J by 5 bases, with 20 bases between them. Germline CDR1 is SGHTS and CDR2 is YDEGEE. The length of the CDR3 is 14 residues. CDR3 amino acids: CATDRALISYGYTF. In nucleotides, the CDR3 is TGTGCCACGGACAGAGCCCTCATTTCTTATGGCTACACCTTC.

The V and J genes are TRBV19 and TRBJ2-1; 7 bases align to TRBD1. The CDR3 runs to 14 residues. Germline V lookup: CDR1 LNHDA, CDR2 SQIVND (reference sequence). V was clipped by 6 bases and J by 5 bases; unmatched bases: 7. This CDR3 reads CASRQIGQDNEQFF. The CDR3 DNA follows: TGTGCCAGTAGACAGATAGGACAGGACAATGAGCAGTTCTTC.

The J gene is TRBJ2-5, the V gene TRBV12-3 or TRBV12-4; D uncertain. The CDR3 covers 13 residues. The ends were cut back, 3 bases at V and 4 bases at J, with 9 bases in the middle. In nucleotides, the CDR3 is TGTGCCAGCAGTTTGTTTGCGTCAGAGACCCAGTACTTC. Its translation is CASSLFASETQYF.

The V and J genes are TRBV5-5 and TRBJ2-7; 7 bases are a match to TRBD2. Germline loops: CDR1 SGHKS, CDR2 YYEKEE (reference sequence). V was pared by 4 bases and J by 3 bases, with 7 bases of the junction left unmatched. CDR3 size: 14 residues. CDR3 sequence reads: CASSPRGNNYEQYF. In nucleotides, the CDR3 is TGTGCCAGCAGCCCGCGGGGGAATAACTACGAGCAGTACTTC.

This chain links TRBV2 with TRBJ2-3; 9 bases agree with TRBD2. The germline V gene encodes CDR1 SNHLY and CDR2 FYNNEI. Trimming removed 4 bases from V and 4 bases from J; junction bases left unmatched: 12. This CDR3 region has 17 residues. Here the CDR3 DNA reads TGTGCCAGCAGTGGGGTAGCGGGAGTATCGGGTGCAGATACGCAGTATTTT. Its protein is CASSGVAGVSGADTQYF.

J is TRBJ2-3 and V is TRBV28; TRBD2 matches 10 bases. Germline-derived CDR1 and CDR2 are MDHEN and SYDVKM. J lost 3 bases, V lost 5 bases, and 5 bases had no gene match. The length of the CDR3 is 15 residues. The CDR3 protein is CASSPASGRTDTQYF. CDR3 sequence (DNA): TGTGCCAGCAGTCCCGCTAGCGGGAGAACAGATACGCAGTATTTT.

The rearrangement links TRBV28 to TRBJ1-4; D unresolved. Trimming stripped 8 bases from V and 7 bases from J, with 14 bases between. This CDR3 spans 13 amino acids. Germline CDR1 MDHEN, CDR2 SYDVKM. This CDR3 reads CASCGGGSEKLFF. The CDR3 DNA sequence: TGTGCCAGCTGCGGAGGCGGGAGTGAAAAACTGTTTTTT.

This clone appeared a single time. J is TRBJ2-1 and V is TRBV5-1; TRBD1 might be the D (6 bases). The CDR3 contains 12 residues. V was trimmed by 1 base and J by 10 bases, leaving 9 bases between them. CDR1 and CDR2 (germline): SGHRS, YFSETQ. The CDR3 DNA reads as TGCGCCAGCAGCTTGACAGGGCGGGAGCAGTTCTTC. This gives the protein CASSLTGREQFF.

CDR3 coding DNA: TGTGCCACATCGTCGGCGGCGGGACAGGGGGCCCATGAGCAGTTCTTC. It specifies CATSSAAGQGAHEQFF. The chain couples TRBV18 to TRBJ2-1, with 12 bases matching TRBD1. The junction had 15 bases not matched to a gene; V was cut back by 10 bases and J by 8 bases. The length of the CDR3 is 16 residues. From germline, CDR1 is KGHSH and CDR2 LQKENI.

The gene calls are TRBV5-1 and TRBJ2-4, with 9 bases that match TRBD2. V dropped 2 bases and J dropped 8; count of bases not matched to a gene: 11. The CDR3 totals 16 residues. The V gene's germline CDR1 is SGHRS and CDR2 YFSETQ. In DNA, the CDR3 is TGCGCCAGCAGCTTCCTTACTAGCGGGCGGGGGGACATTCAGTACTTC. As protein: CASSFLTSGRGDIQYF.

V usage is TRBV11-2 and J usage is TRBJ2-2; 7 nucleotides line up with TRBD1. Germline CDR1 reads SGHAT; CDR2 reads FQNNGV. V lost 5 bases to trimming and J lost 0 bases; unmatched junction nucleotides: 6. The CDR3 consists of 16 residues. CDR3 sequence reads: CASSTWGQTNTGELFF. CDR3 bases: TGTGCCAGCAGCACCTGGGGACAGACGAACACCGGGGAGCTGTTTTTT.

The CDR3 DNA follows: TGTGCCAGCAGCTTAGAAGACAGGTTAAGAAACACCATATATTTT. Amino acids: CASSLEDRLRNTIYF. V is TRBV11-2 and J is TRBJ1-3; weak D call: TRBD1 (6 bases). Trimming removed 0 bases from V and 5 bases from J, with 11 bases in between. There are 15 residues in the CDR3. The V gene's germline CDR1 is SGHAT and CDR2 FQNNGV.

The V call is TRBV20-1, the J call TRBJ1-1; TRBD1 matches at 8 bases. The germline V gene encodes CDR1 DFQATT and CDR2 SNEGSKA (reference sequence). The V gene end was trimmed by 3 bases and the J gene end by 7 bases; junction bases not matched to a gene: 16. There are 16 residues in the CDR3. CDR3: CSASSLAGGALYEAFF. For the CDR3, the DNA is TGCAGTGCTAGTTCCTTAGCAGGGGGCGCCTTATATGAAGCTTTCTTT.

This clone was picked up a small number of times. J is TRBJ1-1 and V is TRBV27; D is unresolved. Germline V gene data show CDR1 as MNHEY and CDR2 as SMNVEV (reference sequence). This CDR3 is built from 13 residues. Trimming shortened V by 6 bases and J by 4 bases, and 12 bases separated the two germline ends. Here the CDR3 DNA reads TGTGCCAGCAGCCCCTCCGCCGGCACTGAAGCTTTCTTT. Translation: CASSPSAGTEAFF.

The rearrangement joins TRBV4-1 to TRBJ2-5; 13 bases map to TRBD2. CDR3 length equals 18 residues. J gave up 6 bases and V 0 bases, and 10 bases lay outside the gene matches. Germline values: CDR1 MGHRA, CDR2 YSYEKL. In DNA, the CDR3 is TGCGCCAGCAGCCAAGAGAGACTAGCGGGGGGACCCAAAAAGACCCAGTACTTC. This codes for CASSQERLAGGPKKTQYF.

V is TRBV5-5 and J is TRBJ2-5; 10 nucleotides match TRBD2. Germline CDR1 reads SGHKS; CDR2 reads YYEKEE (reference sequence). V lost 8 bases and J lost 2; bases outside the gene matches: 6. The CDR3 is made up of 14 amino acids. In nucleotides, the CDR3 is TGTGCCAGATCTAGCGGGAGTTTTCAAGAGACCCAGTACTTC. Its protein is CARSSGSFQETQYF. The whole variable domain, filled in from reference TRBV5-5 and TRBJ2-5, reads DAGVTQSPTHLIKTRGQQVTLRCSPISGHKSVSWYQQVLGQGPQFIFQYYEKEERGRGNFPDRFSARQFPNYSSELNVNALLLGDSALYLCARSSGSFQETQYFGPGTRLLVL.